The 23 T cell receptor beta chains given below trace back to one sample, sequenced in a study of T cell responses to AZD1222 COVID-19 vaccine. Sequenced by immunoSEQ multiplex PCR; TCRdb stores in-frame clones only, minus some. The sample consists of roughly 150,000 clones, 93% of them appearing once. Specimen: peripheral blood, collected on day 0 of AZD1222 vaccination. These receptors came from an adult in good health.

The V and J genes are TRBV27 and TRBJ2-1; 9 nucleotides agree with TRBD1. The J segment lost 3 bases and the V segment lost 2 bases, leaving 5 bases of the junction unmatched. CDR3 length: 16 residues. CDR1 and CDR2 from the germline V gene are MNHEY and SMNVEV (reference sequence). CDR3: CASSLNRDRVYNEQFF. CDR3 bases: TGTGCCAGCAGTTTAAACCGGGACAGGGTCTACAATGAGCAGTTCTTC.

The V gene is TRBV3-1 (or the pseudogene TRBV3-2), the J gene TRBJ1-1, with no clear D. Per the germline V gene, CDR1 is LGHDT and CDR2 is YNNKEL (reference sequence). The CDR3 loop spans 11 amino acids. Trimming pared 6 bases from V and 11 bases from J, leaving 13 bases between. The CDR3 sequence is CASSQTAEAFF. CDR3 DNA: TGTGCCAGCAGTCAAACGGCGGAGGCTTTCTTT.

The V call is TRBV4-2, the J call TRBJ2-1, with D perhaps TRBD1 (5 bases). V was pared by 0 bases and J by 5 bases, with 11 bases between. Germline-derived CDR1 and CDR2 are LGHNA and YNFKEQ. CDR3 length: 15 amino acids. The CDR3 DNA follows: TGTGCCAGCAGCCAAGATCACGACAGAGACAATGAGCAGTTCTTC. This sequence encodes CASSQDHDRDNEQFF.

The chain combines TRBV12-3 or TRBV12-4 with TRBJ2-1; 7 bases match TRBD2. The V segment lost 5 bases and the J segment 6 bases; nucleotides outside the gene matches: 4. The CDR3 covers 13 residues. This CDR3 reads CASSGGLGNEQFF. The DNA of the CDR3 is TGTGCCAGCAGTGGTGGACTAGGCAATGAGCAGTTCTTC.

This chain's CDR3 is CASSWISANTEAFF. CDR3 coding DNA: TGTGCCAGCAGCTGGATATCTGCGAACACTGAAGCTTTCTTT. The chain combines TRBV5-6 with TRBJ1-1; D gene uncertain. The CDR3 extends over 14 amino acids. Germline CDR1 SGHDT, CDR2 YYEEEE. The V end lost 3 bases, the J end lost 1 base, and 10 bases lay between the germline ends. Full variable domain (rest looked up from reference TRBV5-6 and TRBJ1-1): DAGVTQSPTHLIKTRGQQVTLRCSPKSGHDTVSWYQQALGQGPQFIFQYYEEEERQRGNFPDRFSGHQFPNYSSELNVNALLLGDSALYLCASSWISANTEAFFGQGTRLTVV.

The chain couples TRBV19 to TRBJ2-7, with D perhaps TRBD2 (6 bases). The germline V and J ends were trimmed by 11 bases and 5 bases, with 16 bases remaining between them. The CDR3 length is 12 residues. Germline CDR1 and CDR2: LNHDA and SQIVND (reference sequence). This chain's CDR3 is CASGVGDHEQYF. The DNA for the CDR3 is TGTGCCTCGGGGGTGGGGGACCACGAGCAGTACTTC.

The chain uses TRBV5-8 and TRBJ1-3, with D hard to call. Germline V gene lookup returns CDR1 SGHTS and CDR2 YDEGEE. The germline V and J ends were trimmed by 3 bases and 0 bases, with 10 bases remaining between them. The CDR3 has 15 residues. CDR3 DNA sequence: TGTGCCAGCAGCTGGAACCTGGGCTCTGGAAACACCATATATTTT. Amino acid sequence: CASSWNLGSGNTIYF.

CDR3 coding DNA: TGTGCCAGCTCACCGGAACTCAATCAGCCCCAGCATTTT. Its protein product is CASSPELNQPQHF. The rearrangement links TRBV18 to TRBJ1-5; no definite D call. V was cut by 3 bases and J by 3 bases, with 6 bases left in between. The CDR3 runs 13 residues. Germline V gene data show CDR1 as KGHSH and CDR2 as LQKENI.

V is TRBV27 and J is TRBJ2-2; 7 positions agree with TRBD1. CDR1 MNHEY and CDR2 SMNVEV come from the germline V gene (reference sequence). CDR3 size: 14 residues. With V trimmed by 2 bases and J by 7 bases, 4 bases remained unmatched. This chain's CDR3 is CASSLGQADGELFF. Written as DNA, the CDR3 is TGTGCCAGCAGTTTAGGACAGGCAGACGGGGAGCTGTTTTTT.

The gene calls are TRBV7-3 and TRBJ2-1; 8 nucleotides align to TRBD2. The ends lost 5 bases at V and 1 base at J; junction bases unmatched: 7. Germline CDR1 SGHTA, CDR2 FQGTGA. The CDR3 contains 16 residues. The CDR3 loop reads CASSPGGGQSYNEQFF. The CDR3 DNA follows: TGTGCCAGCAGCCCTGGCGGGGGGCAATCCTACAATGAGCAGTTCTTC. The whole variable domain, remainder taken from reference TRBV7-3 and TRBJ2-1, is GAGVSQTPSNKVTEKGKYVELRCDPISGHTALYWYRQSLGQGPEFLIYFQGTGAADDSGLPNDRFFAVRPEGSVSTLKIQRTERGDSAVYLCASSPGGGQSYNEQFFGPGTRLTVL.

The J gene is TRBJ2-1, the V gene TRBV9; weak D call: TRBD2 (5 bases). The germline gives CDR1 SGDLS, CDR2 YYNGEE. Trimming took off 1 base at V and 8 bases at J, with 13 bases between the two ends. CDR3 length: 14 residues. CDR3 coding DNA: TGTGCCAGCAGCGTAACCGGGAAGAAGGATGAGCAGTTCTTC. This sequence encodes CASSVTGKKDEQFF.

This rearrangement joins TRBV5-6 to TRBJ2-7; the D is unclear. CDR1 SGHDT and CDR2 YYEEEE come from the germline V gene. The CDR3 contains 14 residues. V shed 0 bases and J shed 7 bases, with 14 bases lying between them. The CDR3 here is CASSLVGRSKEQYF. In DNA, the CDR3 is TGTGCCAGCAGCTTGGTGGGCAGGTCTAAGGAGCAGTACTTC.

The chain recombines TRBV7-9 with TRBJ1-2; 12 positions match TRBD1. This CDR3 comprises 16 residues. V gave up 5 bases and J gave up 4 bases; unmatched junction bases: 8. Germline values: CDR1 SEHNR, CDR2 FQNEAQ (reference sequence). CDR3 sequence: CASSTSGTGGFYGYTF. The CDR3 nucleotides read TGTGCCAGCAGCACCTCCGGGACAGGGGGCTTCTATGGCTACACCTTC.

CDR3 nucleotide sequence: TGTGCCAGTAGTTTCCCCCGCCACTCTGGAAACACCATATATTTT. Its protein product is CASSFPRHSGNTIYF. The V and J genes are TRBV19 and TRBJ1-3; no clear D gene. The CDR3 runs 15 residues. Trimming took 5 bases from V and 0 from J, leaving 11 bases between them. CDR1 is LNHDA, CDR2 SQIVND, per germline (reference sequence).

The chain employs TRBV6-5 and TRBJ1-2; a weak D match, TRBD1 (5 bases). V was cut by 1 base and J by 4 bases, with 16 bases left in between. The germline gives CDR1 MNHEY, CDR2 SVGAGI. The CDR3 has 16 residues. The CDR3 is CASSYFRTGGGYGYTF. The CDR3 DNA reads TGTGCCAGCAGTTACTTTCGGACGGGTGGGGGCTATGGCTACACCTTC.

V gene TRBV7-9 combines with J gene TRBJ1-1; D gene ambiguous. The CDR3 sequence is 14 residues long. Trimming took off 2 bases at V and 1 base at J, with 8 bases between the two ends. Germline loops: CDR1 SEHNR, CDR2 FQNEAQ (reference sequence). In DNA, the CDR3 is TGTGCCAGCAGCTTAAGTTTCGAGAACACTGAAGCTTTCTTT. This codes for CASSLSFENTEAFF. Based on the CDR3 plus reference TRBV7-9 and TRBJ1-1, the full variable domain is DTGVSQNPRHKITKRGQNVTFRCDPISEHNRLYWYRQTLGQGPEFLTYFQNEAQLEKSRLLSDRFSAERPKGSFSTLEIQRTEQGDSAMYLCASSLSFENTEAFFGQGTRLTVV.

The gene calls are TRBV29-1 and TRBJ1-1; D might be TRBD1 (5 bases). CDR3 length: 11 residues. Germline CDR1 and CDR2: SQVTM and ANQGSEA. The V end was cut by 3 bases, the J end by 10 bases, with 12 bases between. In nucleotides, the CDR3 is TGCAGCGTTGATTTGGGGGAGGGAGCTTTCTTT. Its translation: CSVDLGEGAFF.

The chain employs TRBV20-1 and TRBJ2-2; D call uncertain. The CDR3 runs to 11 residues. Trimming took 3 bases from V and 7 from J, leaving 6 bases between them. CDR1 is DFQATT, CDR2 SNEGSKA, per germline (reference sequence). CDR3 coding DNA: TGCAGTGCTAGCCTTGGCGGGGAGCTGTTTTTT. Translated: CSASLGGELFF.

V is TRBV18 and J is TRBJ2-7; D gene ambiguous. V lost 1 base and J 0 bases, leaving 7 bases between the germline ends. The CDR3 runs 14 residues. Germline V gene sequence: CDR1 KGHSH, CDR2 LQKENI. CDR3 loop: CASSPLGSSYEQYF. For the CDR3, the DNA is TGTGCCAGCTCACCACTCGGTAGCTCCTACGAGCAGTACTTC.

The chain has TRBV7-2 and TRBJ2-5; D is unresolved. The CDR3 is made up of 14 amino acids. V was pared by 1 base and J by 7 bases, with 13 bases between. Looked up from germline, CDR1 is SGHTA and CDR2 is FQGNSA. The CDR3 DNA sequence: TGTGCCAGCAGCTTAGGCGCCGCCCGTGGGACCCAGTACTTC. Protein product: CASSLGAARGTQYF.

This CDR3 reads CASSIAAGGEQETQYF. CDR3 DNA: TGTGCCAGTAGTATAGCGGCAGGGGGCGAACAAGAGACCCAGTACTTC. This chain links TRBV19 with TRBJ2-5, with 8 nucleotides matching TRBD1. V lost 1 base, J lost 2 bases, and 6 bases stayed unmatched. The CDR3 is 16 amino acids. Germline V gene sequence: CDR1 LNHDA, CDR2 SQIVND (reference sequence). Combining the CDR3 with reference TRBV19 and TRBJ2-5 gives the whole variable domain DGGITQSPKYLFRKEGQNVTLSCEQNLNHDAMYWYRQDPGQGLRLIYYSQIVNDFQKGDIAEGYSVSREKKESFPLTVTSAQKNPTAFYLCASSIAAGGEQETQYFGPGTRLLVL.

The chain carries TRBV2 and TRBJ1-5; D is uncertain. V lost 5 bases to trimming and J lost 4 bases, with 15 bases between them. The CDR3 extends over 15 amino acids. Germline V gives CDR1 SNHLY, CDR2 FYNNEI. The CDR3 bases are TGTGCCAGCAGTTTAAGGCAGATTGCAAATCAGCCCCAGCATTTT. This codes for CASSLRQIANQPQHF.

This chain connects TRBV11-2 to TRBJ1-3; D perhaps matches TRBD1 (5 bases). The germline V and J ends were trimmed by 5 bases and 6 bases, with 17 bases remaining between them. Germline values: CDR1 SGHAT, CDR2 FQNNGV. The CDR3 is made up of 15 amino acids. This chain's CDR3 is CASSLPGWGENTIYF. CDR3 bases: TGTGCCAGCAGCCTCCCGGGCTGGGGCGAAAACACCATATATTTT. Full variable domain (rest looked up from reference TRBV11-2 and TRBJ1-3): EAGVAQSPRYKIIEKRQSVAFWCNPISGHATLYWYQQILGQGPKLLIQFQNNGVVDDSQLPKDRFSAERLKGVDSTLKIQPAKLEDSAVYLCASSLPGWGENTIYFGEGSWLTVV.